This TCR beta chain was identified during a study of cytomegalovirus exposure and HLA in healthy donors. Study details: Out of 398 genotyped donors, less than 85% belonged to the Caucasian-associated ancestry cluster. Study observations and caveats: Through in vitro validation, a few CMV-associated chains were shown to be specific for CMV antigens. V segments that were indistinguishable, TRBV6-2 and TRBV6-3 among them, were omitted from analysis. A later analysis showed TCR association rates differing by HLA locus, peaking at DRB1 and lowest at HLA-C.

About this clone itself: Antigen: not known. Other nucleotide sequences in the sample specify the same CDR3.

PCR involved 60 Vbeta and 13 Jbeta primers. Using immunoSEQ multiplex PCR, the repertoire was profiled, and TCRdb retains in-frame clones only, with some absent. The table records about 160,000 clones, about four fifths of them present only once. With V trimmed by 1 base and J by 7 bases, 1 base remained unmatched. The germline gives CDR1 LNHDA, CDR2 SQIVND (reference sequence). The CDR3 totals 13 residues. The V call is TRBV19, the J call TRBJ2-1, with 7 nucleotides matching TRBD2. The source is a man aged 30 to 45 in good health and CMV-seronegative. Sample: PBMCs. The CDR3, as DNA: TGTGCCAGTAGTATAGGGCGGGGGAATGAGCAGTTCTTC. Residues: CASSIGRGNEQFF.